The rows below give T cell receptor beta chains drawn from one sample of a study of memory CD4+ T cells and cytomegalovirus serostatus. Assay used: immunoSEQ multiplex PCR; TCRdb lists only in-frame clones, some missing. The sample has tens of thousands of clones; around 80% are singletons. The sample comprised memory CD4+ T cells from blood. The receptors were gathered from an adult in good health and CMV-seronegative. The CDR3 runs from the conserved cysteine through the conserved F or W. A D gene is named only where the DNA matches it firmly. Clone size is shown for a subset of rows, as once, few, many or a class of expanded clone.

v_gene	j_gene	d_gene	abundance	CDR3nt	CDR3aa
TRBV6-1	TRBJ1-4	-	-	TGTGCCAGCAGTGATGTCGGGTATACAACTAATGAAAAACTGTTTTTT	CASSDVGYTTNEKLFF
TRBV7-3	TRBJ1-1	-	-	TGTGCCAGCAGCTTAACGGGCCAGGGAGAAGCTTTCTTT	CASSLTGQGEAFF
TRBV7-9	TRBJ2-1	TRBD2	-	TGTGCCAGCAGCCCAGGGACTAGATACAATGAGCAGTTCTTC	CASSPGTRYNEQFF
TRBV28	TRBJ1-2	-	-	TGTGCCAGCAGTTTATACCCAGATAGCTATGGCTACACCTTC	CASSLYPDSYGYTF
TRBV6-1	TRBJ1-2	TRBD1	-	TGTGCCAGCAGTGAAGTACTTAGGACAGGGTTTGGCTACACCTTC	CASSEVLRTGFGYTF
TRBV10-3	TRBJ2-2	TRBD2	-	TGTGCCATCAGTGGAGCGGGGGCGAACACCGGGGAGCTGTTTTTT	CAISGAGANTGELFF
TRBV19	TRBJ2-3	-	once	TGTGCCAGTAGTACGGAGAGAGATACGCAGTATTTT	CASSTERDTQYF
TRBV7-9	TRBJ1-1	TRBD1	-	TGTGCCAGCAGCTTGAGAATGGGACAGGGGGCTGAAGCTTTCTTT	CASSLRMGQGAEAFF
TRBV28	TRBJ1-6	TRBD1	-	TGTGCCAGCAGTTCCCTACAGGGGGCCCCCAATTCACCCCTCCACTTT	CASSSLQGAPNSPLHF
TRBV9	TRBJ2-5	-	-	TGTGCCAGCAGCGTAGGGAACAGCCAAGAGACCCAGTACTTC	CASSVGNSQETQYF
TRBV2	TRBJ1-4	TRBD1	-	TGTGCCAGCAGGTCCGACAGGGGAACTAATGAAAAACTGTTTTTT	CASRSDRGTNEKLFF
TRBV20-1	TRBJ2-1	-	-	TGCAGTGCCAACCAGGGAGTGCAGTTCTTC	CSANQGVQFF
TRBV6-5	TRBJ1-1	-	-	TGTGCCAGCAGTCCGGACATGATCGGGACTGAAGCTTTCTTT	CASSPDMIGTEAFF
TRBV2	TRBJ2-1	TRBD2	-	TGTGCCAGCAGTGTTGGTAGCGGGGGAAATGAGCAGTTCTTC	CASSVGSGGNEQFF
TRBV29-1	TRBJ1-2	-	-	TGCAGCGTTGCCCCACGAGGGGGCTATGGCTACACCTTC	CSVAPRGGYGYTF
TRBV2	TRBJ1-5	TRBD1	-	TGTGCCAGCAGCGTAGACAGGGATAGCAATCAGCCCCAGCATTTT	CASSVDRDSNQPQHF